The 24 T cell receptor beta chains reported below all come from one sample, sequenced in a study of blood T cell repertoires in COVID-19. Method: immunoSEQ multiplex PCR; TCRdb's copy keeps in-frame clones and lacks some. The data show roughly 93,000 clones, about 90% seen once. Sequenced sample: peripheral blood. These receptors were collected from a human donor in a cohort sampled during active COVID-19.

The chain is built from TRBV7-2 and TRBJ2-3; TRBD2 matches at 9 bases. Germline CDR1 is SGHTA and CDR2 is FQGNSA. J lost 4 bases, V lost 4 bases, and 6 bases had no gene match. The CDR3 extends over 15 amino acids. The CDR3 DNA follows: TGTGCCAGCAGCTCAGCTAGCGGGAAATCAGATACGCAGTATTTT. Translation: CASSSASGKSDTQYF. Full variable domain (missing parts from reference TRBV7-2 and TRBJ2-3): GAGVSQSPSNKVTEKGKDVELRCDPISGHTALYWYRQSLGQGLEFLIYFQGNSAPDKSGLPSDRFSAERTGGSVSTLTIQRTQQEDSAVYLCASSSASGKSDTQYFGPGTRLTVL.

CDR3 nucleotide sequence: TGTGCCAGCAGCTTAGCGGGGGGTGCGGGGGGCAATGGCTACACCTTC. It is translated as CASSLAGGAGGNGYTF. The chain recombines TRBV7-2 with TRBJ1-2; D possibly corresponds to TRBD1 (6 bases). V was shortened by 0 bases and J by 6 bases, with 17 bases between the two germline ends. The germline V gene has CDR1 SGHTA and CDR2 FQGNSA. The CDR3 runs 16 residues.

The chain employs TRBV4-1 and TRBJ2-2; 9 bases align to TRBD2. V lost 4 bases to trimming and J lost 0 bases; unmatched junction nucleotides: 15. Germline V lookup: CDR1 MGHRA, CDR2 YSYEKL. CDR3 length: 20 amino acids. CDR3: CASSPGLAKAGWANTGELFF. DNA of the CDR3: TGCGCCAGCAGCCCCGGACTAGCGAAGGCGGGATGGGCGAACACCGGGGAGCTGTTTTTT.

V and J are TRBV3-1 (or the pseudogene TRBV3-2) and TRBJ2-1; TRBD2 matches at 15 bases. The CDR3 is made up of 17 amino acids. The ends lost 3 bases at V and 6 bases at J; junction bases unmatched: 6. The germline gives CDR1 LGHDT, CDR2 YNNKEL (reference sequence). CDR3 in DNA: TGTGCCAGCAGCCATGGACTAGCGGGAGGGATGGGCAATGAGCAGTTCTTC. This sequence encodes CASSHGLAGGMGNEQFF.

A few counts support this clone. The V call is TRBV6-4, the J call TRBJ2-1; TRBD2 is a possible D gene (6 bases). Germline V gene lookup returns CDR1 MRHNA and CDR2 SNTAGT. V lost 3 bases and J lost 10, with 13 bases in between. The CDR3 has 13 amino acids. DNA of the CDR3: TGTGCCAGCAGTGAAGAGTTAGGAGGGGAGCAGTTCTTC. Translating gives CASSEELGGEQFF.

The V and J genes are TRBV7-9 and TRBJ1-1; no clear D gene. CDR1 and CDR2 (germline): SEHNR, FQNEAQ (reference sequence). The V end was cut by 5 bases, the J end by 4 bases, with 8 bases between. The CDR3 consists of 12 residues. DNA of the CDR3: TGTGCCAGCAGCCTGGGGAGCACTGAAGCTTTCTTT. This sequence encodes CASSLGSTEAFF. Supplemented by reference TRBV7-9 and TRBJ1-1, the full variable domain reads DTGVSQNPRHKITKRGQNVTFRCDPISEHNRLYWYRQTLGQGPEFLTYFQNEAQLEKSRLLSDRFSAERPKGSFSTLEIQRTEQGDSAMYLCASSLGSTEAFFGQGTRLTVV.

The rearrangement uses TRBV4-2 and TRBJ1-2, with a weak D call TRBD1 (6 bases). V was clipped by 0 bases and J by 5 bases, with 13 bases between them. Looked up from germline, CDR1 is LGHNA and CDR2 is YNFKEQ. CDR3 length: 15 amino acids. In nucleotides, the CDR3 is TGTGCCAGCAGCCAAGAGGGGGCGTCTAGGTATGGCTACACCTTC. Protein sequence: CASSQEGASRYGYTF.

As DNA, the CDR3 is TGTGCCAGCAGCCCAGAGGTCGGAGAGACCCAGTACTTC. Amino acids: CASSPEVGETQYF. The chain carries TRBV7-8 and TRBJ2-5; D is undetermined. V was trimmed by 5 bases and J by 4 bases, leaving 11 bases between them. The CDR3 is 13 residues long. The germline gives CDR1 SGHVS, CDR2 FQNEAQ.

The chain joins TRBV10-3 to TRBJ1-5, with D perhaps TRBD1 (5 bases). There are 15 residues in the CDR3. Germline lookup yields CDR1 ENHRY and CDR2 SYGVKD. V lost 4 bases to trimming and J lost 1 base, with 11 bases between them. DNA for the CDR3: TGTGCCATCAGTGTTGGGGGGTCAAGCAATCAGCCCCAGCATTTT. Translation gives CAISVGGSSNQPQHF.

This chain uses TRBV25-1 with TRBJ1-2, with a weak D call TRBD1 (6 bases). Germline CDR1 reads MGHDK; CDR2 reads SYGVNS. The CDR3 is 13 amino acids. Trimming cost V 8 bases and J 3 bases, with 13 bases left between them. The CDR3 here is CASRKGVDYGYTF. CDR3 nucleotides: TGTGCCAGCCGGAAGGGGGTTGACTATGGCTACACCTTC.

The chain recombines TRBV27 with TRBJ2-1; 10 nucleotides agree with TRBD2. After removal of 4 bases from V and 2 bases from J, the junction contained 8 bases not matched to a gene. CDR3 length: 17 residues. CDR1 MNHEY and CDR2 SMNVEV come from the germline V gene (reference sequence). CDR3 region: CASSSLSGRAPYNEQFF. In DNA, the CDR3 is TGTGCCAGCAGTTCTCTGAGCGGGAGGGCCCCCTACAATGAGCAGTTCTTC.

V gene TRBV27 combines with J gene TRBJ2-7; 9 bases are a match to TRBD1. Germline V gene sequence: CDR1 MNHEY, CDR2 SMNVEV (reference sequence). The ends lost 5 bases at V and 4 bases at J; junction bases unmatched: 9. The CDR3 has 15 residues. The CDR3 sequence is CASSAMTGGVYEQYF. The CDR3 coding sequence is TGTGCCAGCAGTGCGATGACAGGGGGTGTTTACGAGCAGTACTTC.

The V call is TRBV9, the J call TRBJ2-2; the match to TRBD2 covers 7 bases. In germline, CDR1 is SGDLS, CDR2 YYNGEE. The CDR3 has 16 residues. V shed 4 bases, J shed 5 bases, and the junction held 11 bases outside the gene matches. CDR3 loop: CASSPGGGLATGELFF. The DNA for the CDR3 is TGTGCCAGCAGCCCTGGGGGGGGTCTGGCGACCGGGGAGCTGTTTTTT.

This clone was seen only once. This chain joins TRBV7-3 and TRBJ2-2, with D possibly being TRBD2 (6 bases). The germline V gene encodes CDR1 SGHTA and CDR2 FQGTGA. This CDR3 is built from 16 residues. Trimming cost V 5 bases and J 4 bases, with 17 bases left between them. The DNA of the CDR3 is TGTGCCAGCAGCCCTAATATGCTAGCGCGCACCGGGGAGCTGTTTTTT. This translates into CASSPNMLARTGELFF.

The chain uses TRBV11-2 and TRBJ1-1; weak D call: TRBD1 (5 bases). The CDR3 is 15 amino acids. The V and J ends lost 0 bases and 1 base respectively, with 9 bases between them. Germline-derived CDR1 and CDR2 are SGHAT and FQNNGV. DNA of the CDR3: TGTGCCAGCAGCTTAGAACGCCAGGGGAACACTGAAGCTTTCTTT. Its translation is CASSLERQGNTEAFF.

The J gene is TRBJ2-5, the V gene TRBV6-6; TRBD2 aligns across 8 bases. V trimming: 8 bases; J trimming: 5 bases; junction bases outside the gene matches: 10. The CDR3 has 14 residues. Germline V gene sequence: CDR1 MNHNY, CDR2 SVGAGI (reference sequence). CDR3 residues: CASVIRLAGETQYF. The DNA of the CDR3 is TGTGCCAGCGTAATCCGGCTAGCGGGCGAGACCCAGTACTTC.

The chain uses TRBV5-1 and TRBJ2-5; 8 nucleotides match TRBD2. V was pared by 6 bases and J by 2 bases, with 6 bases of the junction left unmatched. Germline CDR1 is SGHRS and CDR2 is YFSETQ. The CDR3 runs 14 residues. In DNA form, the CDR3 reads TGCGCCAGCAATATGGCTAGCGGGCAAGAGACCCAGTACTTC. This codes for CASNMASGQETQYF.

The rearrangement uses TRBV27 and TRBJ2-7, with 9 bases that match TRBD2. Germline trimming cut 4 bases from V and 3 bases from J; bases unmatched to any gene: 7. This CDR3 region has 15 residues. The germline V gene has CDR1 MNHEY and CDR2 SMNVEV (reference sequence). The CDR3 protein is CASSSLAGGFYEQYF. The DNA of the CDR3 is TGTGCCAGCAGTTCCTTGGCGGGAGGGTTCTACGAGCAGTACTTC.

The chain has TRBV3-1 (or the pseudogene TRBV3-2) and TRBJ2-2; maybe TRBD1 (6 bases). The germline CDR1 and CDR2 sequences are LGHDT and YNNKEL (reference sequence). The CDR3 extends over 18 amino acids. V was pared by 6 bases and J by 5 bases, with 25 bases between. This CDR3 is CASSRTLNRAGGTGELFF. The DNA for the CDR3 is TGTGCCAGCAGTCGCACACTAAACAGGGCCGGTGGGACCGGGGAGCTGTTTTTT.

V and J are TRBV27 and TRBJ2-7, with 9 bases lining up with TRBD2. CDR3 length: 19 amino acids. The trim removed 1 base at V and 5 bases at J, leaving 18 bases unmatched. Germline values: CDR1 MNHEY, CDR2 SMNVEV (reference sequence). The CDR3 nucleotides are TGTGCCAGCAGTTTATATCCCACCATTGTAGCGGGAGAAGGAAACGAGCAGTACTTC. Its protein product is CASSLYPTIVAGEGNEQYF.

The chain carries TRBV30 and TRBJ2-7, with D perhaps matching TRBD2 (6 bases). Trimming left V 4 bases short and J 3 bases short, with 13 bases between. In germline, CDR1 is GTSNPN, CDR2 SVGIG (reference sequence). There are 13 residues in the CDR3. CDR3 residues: CAWTMGLSYEQYF. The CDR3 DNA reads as TGTGCCTGGACGATGGGACTTAGCTACGAGCAGTACTTC.

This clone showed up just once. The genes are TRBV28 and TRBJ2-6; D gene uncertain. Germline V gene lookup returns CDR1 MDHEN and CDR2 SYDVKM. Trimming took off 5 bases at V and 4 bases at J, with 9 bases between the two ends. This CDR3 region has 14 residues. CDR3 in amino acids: CASSLSSGANVLTF. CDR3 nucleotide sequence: TGTGCCAGCAGTCTTAGCTCCGGGGCCAACGTCCTGACTTTC.

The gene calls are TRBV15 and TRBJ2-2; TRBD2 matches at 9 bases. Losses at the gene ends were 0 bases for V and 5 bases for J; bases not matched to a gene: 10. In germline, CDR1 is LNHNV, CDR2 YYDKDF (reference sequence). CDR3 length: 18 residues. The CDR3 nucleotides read TGTGCCACCAGCAGAGACCCGGCCGGACTAGCGAGTACCGGGGAGCTGTTTTTT. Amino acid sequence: CATSRDPAGLASTGELFF.

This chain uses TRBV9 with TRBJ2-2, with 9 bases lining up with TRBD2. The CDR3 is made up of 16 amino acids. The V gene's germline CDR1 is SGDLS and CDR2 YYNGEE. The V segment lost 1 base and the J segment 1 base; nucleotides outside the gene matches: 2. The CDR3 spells CASSVNSGGNTGELFF. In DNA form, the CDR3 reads TGTGCCAGCAGCGTAAATAGCGGGGGGAACACCGGGGAGCTGTTTTTT.